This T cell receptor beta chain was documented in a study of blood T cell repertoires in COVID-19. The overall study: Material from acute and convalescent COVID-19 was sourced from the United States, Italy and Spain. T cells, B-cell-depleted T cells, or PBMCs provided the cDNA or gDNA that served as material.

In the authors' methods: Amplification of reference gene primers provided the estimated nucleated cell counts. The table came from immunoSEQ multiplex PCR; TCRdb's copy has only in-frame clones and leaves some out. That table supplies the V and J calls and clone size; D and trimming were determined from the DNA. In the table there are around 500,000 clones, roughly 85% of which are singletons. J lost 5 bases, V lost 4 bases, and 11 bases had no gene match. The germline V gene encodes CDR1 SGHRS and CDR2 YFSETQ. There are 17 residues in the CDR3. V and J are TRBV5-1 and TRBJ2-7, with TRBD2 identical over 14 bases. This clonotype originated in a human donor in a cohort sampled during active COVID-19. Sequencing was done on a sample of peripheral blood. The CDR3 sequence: CASSGRLAGGLRDEQYF. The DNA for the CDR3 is TGCGCCAGCAGCGGACGACTAGCGGGAGGGCTAAGAGACGAGCAGTACTTC.